This record covers a single T cell receptor beta chain. The specificity of this receptor is unknown. Base qualities are not recorded, but no much larger clone differs from it by a single base. These data belong to a study of CD8+CD57+ T cells in acquired aplastic anemia (dated by TCRdb to the late 2010s). For the study in its entirety: On average, sorted CD4+ and CD8+ cells yielded about 3 ug of extracted DNA, with a range of about 0.17 to 27.4 ug. CD8+CD57+ expansion was defined as frequency above the mean frequency observed in healthy subjects. What the study reported, not specific to this receptor: No significant difference in CD8+ Simpson's diversity was found between patients and healthy controls (P=0.060). Twenty-nine CD8+ CDR3 sequences were found in both patients and controls but appeared to be highly expressed in patients and within the immunodominant clones of the patients.

Patients chosen for sequencing had shown expansion of CD8+CD57+ cells by flow cytometry. Every patient had severe acquired aplastic anemia, diagnosed using the International Study of Aplastic Anemia and Agranulocytosis and Camitta criteria. At the time blood was sampled, none of the patients had received any therapy. In the study, sorted CD4+ and CD8+ blood T cells from patients with severe aplastic anemia and from healthy subjects underwent deep sequencing of TCR repertoires. Patients were enrolled in the USA under clinicaltrials.gov protocols 00001620, 01623167, 00001397, 00071045, 00081523 and 00961064. Ficoll-Paque density gradient centrifugation was used to isolate peripheral blood mononuclear cells. Before DNA was extracted, CD4+ and CD8+ T cells were sorted using either FACS or magnetic beads. The V and J ends are trimmed by 6 bases and 0 bases, leaving 12 bases between them. The CDR3 numbers 13 residues from cysteine through phenylalanine. Of all the DNA, just the CDR3 is kept, 39 bases in frame from base 1. In the germline V gene (reference sequence), CDR1 corresponds to DFQATT and CDR2 to SNEGSKA.

Genomic DNA was used as template for profiling of TCR beta VDJ combinations and CDR3 sequences. An Illumina HiSeq 2000 was used for TCR repertoire sequencing. The study's own analysis went as follows. Repertoires were assessed using TRBV/TRBJ rearrangement plots, CDR3 size and DJ length profiles, and Simpson's diversity index. The most abundant DNA sequence in the deep sequencing data was defined as the immunodominant clone. CDR3 amino acid sequences were checked for sharing across subjects and were also compared against the VDJdb database and published repertoires. Using fastp at Q25 and MiXCR, TCRdb reprocessed the public reads and kept productive beta chains. Rows with a matching CDR3 protein are joined into one entry that keeps the most common DNA and genes. TCRdb assigned the V and J calls; the authors' analysis was not used. This sample has some 160,000 distinct CDR3 sequences in its table, and around 48% of those were observed once. Approximately 2.9% of the sample is taken by the ten largest.

The rearrangement joined TRBV20-1 to TRBJ2-7; the D segment is perhaps TRBD1 or TRBD2, each sharing 5 matched bases. The TCR was taken from a human donor with aplastic anemia. The source material was sorted CD4+, CD8+, or CD8+CD57+ T cells (not recorded which) from PBMCs. The DNA sequence is TGCAGTGCCCCCGGGACGTACTCCTACGAGCAGTACTTC. The encoded protein is CSAPGTYSYEQYF.